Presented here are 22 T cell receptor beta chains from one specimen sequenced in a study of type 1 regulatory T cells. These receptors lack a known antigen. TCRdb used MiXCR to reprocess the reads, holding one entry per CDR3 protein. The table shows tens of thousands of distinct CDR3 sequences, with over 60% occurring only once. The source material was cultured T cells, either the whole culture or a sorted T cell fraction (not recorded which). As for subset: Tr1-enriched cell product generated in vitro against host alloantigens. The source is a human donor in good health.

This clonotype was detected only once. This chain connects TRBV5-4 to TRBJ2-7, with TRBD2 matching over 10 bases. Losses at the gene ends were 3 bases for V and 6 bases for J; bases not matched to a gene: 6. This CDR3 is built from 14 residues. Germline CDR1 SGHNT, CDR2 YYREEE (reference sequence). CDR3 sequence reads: CASSSPSGGAEQYF. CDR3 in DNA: TGTGCCAGCAGCTCACCCAGCGGGGGGGCCGAGCAGTACTTC.

CDR3 region: CATETGGTGELFF. CDR3 DNA: TGTGCCACAGAGACAGGGGGCACCGGGGAGCTGTTTTTT. This chain uses TRBV2 with TRBJ2-2; 9 bases are shared with TRBD1. The CDR3 extends over 13 amino acids. V lost 10 bases and J lost 4; bases outside the gene matches: 4. Germline lookup yields CDR1 SNHLY and CDR2 FYNNEI.

CDR3 residues: CASSRDRNIQYF. The CDR3 nucleotides are TGTGCCAGCAGTAGGGACAGGAACATTCAGTACTTC. The chain carries TRBV12-3 or TRBV12-4 and TRBJ2-4, with 8 bases fitting TRBD1. The CDR3 length is 12 residues. The V segment lost 5 bases and the J segment 7 bases; nucleotides outside the gene matches: 1.

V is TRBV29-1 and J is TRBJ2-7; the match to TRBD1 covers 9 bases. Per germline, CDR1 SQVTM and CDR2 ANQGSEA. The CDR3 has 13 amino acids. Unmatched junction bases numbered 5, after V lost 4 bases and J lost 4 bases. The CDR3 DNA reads TGCAGCGTTGCGACAGGGGGGGGGTACGAGCAGTACTTC. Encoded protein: CSVATGGGYEQYF.

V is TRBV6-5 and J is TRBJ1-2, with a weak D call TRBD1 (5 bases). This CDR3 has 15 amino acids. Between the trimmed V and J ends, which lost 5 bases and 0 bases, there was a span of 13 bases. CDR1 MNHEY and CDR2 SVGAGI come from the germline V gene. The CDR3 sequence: CASSTPVGANYGYTF. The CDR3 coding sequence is TGTGCCAGCAGTACCCCAGTGGGGGCTAACTATGGCTACACCTTC.

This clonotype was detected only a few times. CDR3 protein: CASSTLRGPVTEAFF. The CDR3 nucleotides read TGTGCCAGCAGTACACTCAGGGGGCCGGTAACTGAAGCTTTCTTT. This chain links TRBV7-2 with TRBJ1-1; 8 bases align to TRBD1. The V gene's germline CDR1 is SGHTA and CDR2 FQGNSA. V was clipped by 6 bases and J by 5 bases; unmatched bases: 11. This CDR3 has 15 amino acids. Drawing the rest from reference TRBV7-2 and TRBJ1-1, the complete variable domain is GAGVSQSPSNKVTEKGKDVELRCDPISGHTALYWYRQSLGQGLEFLIYFQGNSAPDKSGLPSDRFSAERTGGSVSTLTIQRTQQEDSAVYLCASSTLRGPVTEAFFGQGTRLTVV.

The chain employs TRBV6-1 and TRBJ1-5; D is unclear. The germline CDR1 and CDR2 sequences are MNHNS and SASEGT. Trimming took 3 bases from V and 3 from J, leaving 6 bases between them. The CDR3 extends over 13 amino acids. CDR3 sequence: CASSEQLNQPQHF. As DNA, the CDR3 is TGTGCCAGCAGTGAGCAGCTCAATCAGCCCCAGCATTTT.

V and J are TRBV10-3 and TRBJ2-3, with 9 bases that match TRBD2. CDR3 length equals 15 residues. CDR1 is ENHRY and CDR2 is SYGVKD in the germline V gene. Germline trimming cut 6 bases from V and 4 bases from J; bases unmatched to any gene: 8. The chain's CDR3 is CAISLSGGMADTQYF. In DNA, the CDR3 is TGTGCCATCAGCTTGAGCGGGGGGATGGCAGATACGCAGTATTTT.

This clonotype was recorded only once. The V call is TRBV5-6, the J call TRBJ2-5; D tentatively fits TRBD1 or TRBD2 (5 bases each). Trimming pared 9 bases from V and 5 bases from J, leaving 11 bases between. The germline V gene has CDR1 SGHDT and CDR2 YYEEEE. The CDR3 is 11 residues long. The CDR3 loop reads CATGTRETQYF. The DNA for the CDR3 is TGTGCCACCGGGACCCGGGAGACCCAGTACTTC.

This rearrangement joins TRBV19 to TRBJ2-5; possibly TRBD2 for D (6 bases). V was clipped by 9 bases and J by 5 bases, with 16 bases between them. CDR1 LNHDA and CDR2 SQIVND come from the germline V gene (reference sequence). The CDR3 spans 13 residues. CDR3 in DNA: TGTGCCAGCGGAGGGAAAGCTGGGGAGACCCAGTACTTC. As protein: CASGGKAGETQYF.

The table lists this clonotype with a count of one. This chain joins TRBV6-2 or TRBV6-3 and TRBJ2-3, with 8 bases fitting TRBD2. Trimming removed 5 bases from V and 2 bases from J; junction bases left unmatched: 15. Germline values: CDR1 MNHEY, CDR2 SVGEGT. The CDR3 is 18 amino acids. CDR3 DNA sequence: TGTGCCAGCAGTGCCGGGAAGTTGAGTAGCGGGGTCACAGATACGCAGTATTTT. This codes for CASSAGKLSSGVTDTQYF.

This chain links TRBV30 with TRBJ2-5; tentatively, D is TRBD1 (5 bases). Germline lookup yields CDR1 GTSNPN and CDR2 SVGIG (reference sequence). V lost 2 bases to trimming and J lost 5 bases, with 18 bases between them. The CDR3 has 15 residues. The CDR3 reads CAWSPSGIPTETQYF. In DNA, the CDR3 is TGTGCCTGGAGTCCATCAGGGATCCCAACGGAGACCCAGTACTTC.

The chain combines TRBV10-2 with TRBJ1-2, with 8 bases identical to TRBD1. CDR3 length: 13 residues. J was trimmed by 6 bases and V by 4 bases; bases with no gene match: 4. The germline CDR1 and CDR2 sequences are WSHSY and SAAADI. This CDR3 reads CASSAGGADGYTF. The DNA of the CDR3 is TGCGCCAGCAGTGCAGGGGGCGCGGATGGCTACACCTTC.

Here the CDR3 reads CASSLSKSSYNSPLHF. Here the CDR3 DNA reads TGTGCCAGCAGCTTATCGAAGAGCTCCTATAATTCACCCCTCCACTTT. This chain connects TRBV7-2 to TRBJ1-6; no clear D. Between the trimmed V and J ends, which lost 2 bases and 0 bases, there was a span of 8 bases. The CDR3 loop spans 16 amino acids. Germline assignment: CDR1 SGHTA and CDR2 FQGNSA.

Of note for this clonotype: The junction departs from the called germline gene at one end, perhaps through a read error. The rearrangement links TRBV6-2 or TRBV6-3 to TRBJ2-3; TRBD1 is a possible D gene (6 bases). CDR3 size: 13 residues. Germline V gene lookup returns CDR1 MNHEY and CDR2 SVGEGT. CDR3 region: CSSRGSGTDTQYF. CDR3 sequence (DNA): TGTTCCAGTAGGGGGTCGGGCACAGATACGCAGTATTTT.

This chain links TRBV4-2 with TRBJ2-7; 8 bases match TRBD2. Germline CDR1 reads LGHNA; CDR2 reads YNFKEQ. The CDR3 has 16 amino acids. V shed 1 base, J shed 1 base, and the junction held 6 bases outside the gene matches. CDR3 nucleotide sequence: TGTGCCAGCAGCCAAGCCGGGCGGGGGGTGTCCTACGAGCAGTACTTC. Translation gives CASSQAGRGVSYEQYF.

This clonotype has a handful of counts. The CDR3 loop is CASSPFRDIDDRGQETQYF. In DNA, the CDR3 is TGTGCCAGCAGCCCCTTTCGGGACATTGATGATAGGGGCCAAGAGACCCAGTACTTC. This rearrangement joins TRBV11-2 to TRBJ2-5; perhaps TRBD1 as D (6 bases). The V gene lost 5 bases and the J gene lost 1 base, with 26 bases spanning the gap. The germline V gene has CDR1 SGHAT and CDR2 FQNNGV. The CDR3 sequence is 19 residues long.

In DNA form, the CDR3 reads TGCAGTGCTACCGAGAACTCCTACGAGCAGTACTTC. Translation gives CSATENSYEQYF. The chain employs TRBV20-1 and TRBJ2-7; D gene uncertain. The germline V gene has CDR1 DFQATT and CDR2 SNEGSKA (reference sequence). The CDR3 runs 12 residues. V was pared by 4 bases and J by 0 bases, with 7 bases between.

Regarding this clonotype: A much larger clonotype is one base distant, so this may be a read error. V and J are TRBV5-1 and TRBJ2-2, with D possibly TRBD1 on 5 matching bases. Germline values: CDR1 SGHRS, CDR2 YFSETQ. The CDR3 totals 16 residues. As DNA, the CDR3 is TGCGCCAACAGCTTCGCAGGGTTGGGCAGCACCGGGGAGCTGTTTTTT. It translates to CANSFAGLGSTGELFF.

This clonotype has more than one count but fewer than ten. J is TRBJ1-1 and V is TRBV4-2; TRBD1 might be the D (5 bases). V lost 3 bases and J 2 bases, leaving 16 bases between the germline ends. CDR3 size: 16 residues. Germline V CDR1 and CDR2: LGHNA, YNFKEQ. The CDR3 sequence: CASSQRSGTDNTEAFF. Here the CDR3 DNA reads TGTGCCAGCAGCCAGAGATCCGGGACGGATAACACTGAAGCTTTCTTT.

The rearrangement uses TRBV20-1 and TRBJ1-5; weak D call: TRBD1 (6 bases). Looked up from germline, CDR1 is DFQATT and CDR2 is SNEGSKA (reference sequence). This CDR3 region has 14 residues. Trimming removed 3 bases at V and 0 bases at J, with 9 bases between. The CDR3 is CSASTGNSNQPQHF. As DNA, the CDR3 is TGCAGTGCTAGTACAGGGAATAGCAATCAGCCCCAGCATTTT.

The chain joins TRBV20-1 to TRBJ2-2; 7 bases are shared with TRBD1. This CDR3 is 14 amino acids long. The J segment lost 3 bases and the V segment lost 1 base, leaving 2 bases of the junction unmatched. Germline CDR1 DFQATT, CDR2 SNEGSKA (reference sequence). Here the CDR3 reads CSARGDRDTGELFF. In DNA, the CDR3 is TGCAGTGCTAGAGGGGACAGAGACACCGGGGAGCTGTTTTTT.